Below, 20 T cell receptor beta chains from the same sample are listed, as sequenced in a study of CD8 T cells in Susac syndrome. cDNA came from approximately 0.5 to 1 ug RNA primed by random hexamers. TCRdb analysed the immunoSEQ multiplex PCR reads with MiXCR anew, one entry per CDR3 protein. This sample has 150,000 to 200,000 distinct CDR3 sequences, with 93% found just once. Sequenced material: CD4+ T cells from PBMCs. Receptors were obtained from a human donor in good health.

Written as DNA, the CDR3 is TGTGCCAGCAGTGTAGCGGGAAGTAATGAGCAGTTCTTC. Its protein product is CASSVAGSNEQFF. The chain has TRBV7-7 and TRBJ2-1; 8 bases line up with TRBD2. From germline, CDR1 is SSHAT and CDR2 FNYEAQ (reference sequence). CDR3 length: 13 amino acids. With 6 bases clipped from V and 7 bases from J, the junction kept 5 bases outside the gene matches.

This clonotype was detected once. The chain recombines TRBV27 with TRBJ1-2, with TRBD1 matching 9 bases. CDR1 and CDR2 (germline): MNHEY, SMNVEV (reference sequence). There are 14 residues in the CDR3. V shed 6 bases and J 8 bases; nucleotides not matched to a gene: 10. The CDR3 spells CASRPDRGSGGYTF. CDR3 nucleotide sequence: TGTGCCAGCAGACCGGACAGGGGTTCTGGGGGCTACACCTTC.

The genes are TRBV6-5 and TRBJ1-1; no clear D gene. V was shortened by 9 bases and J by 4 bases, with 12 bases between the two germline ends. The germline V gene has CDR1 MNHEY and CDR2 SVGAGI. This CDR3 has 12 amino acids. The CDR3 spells CASYRTGTEAFF. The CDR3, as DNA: TGTGCCAGTTATCGGACCGGCACTGAAGCTTTCTTT.

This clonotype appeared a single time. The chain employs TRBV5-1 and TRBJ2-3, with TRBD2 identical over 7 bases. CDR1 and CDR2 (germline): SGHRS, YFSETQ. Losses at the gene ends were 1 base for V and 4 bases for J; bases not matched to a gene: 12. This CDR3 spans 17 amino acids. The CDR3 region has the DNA TGCGCCAGCAGCTTGACCTCTCTGGCGGGGGTGGCAGATACGCAGTATTTT. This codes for CASSLTSLAGVADTQYF.

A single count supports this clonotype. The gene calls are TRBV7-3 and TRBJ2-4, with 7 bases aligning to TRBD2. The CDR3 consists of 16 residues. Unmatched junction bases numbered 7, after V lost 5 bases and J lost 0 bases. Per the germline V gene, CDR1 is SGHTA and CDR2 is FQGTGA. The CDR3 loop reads CASSPGGTLAKNIQYF. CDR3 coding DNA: TGTGCCAGCAGCCCCGGGGGGACCCTAGCCAAAAACATTCAGTACTTC. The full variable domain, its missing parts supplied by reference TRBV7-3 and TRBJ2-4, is GAGVSQTPSNKVTEKGKYVELRCDPISGHTALYWYRQSLGQGPEFLIYFQGTGAADDSGLPNDRFFAVRPEGSVSTLKIQRTERGDSAVYLCASSPGGTLAKNIQYFGAGTRLSVL.

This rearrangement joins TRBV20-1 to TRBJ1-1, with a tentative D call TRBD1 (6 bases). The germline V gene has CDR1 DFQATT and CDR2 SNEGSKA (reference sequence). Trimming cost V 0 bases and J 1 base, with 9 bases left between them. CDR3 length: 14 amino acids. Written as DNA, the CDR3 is TGCAGTGCTAGAGATGGGGGGCAGAACACTGAAGCTTTCTTT. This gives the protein CSARDGGQNTEAFF.

The CDR3 DNA reads as TGTGCCAGCAGCGAGGGACAATCGAACACCGGGGAGCTGTTTTTT. It codes for CASSEGQSNTGELFF. The chain uses TRBV9 and TRBJ2-2; D possibly corresponds to TRBD1 (6 bases). V was clipped by 3 bases and J by 0 bases, with 9 bases between them. CDR3 length: 15 residues. The germline V gene has CDR1 SGDLS and CDR2 YYNGEE.

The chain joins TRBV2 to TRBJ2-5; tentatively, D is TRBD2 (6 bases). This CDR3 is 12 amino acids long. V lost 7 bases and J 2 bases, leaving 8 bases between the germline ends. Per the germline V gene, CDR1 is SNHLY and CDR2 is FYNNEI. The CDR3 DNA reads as TGTGCCAGCAATGGGGGGCAAGAGACCCAGTACTTC. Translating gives CASNGGQETQYF.

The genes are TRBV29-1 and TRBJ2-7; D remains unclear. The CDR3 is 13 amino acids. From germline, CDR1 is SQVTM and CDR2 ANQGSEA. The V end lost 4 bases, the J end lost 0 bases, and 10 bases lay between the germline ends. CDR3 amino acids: CSVGQSLSYEQYF. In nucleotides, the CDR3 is TGCAGCGTTGGACAAAGCCTCTCCTACGAGCAGTACTTC.

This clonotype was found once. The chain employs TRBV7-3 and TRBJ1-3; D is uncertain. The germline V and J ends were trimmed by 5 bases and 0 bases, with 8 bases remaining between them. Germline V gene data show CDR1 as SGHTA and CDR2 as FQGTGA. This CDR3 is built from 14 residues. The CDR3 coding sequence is TGTGCCAGCAGCGCCGACACCTCTGGAAACACCATATATTTT. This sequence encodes CASSADTSGNTIYF.

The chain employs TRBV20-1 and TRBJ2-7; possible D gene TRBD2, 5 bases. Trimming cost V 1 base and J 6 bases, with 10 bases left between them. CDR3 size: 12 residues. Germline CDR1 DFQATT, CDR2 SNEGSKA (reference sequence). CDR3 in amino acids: CSARVGVGEQYF. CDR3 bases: TGCAGTGCTAGAGTCGGGGTGGGCGAGCAGTACTTC.

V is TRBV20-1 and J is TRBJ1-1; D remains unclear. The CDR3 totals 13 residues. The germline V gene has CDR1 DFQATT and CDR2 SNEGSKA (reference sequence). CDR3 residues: CRARKTRYTEAFF. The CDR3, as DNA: TGCAGGGCGCGGAAGACCAGGTACACTGAAGCTTTCTTT.

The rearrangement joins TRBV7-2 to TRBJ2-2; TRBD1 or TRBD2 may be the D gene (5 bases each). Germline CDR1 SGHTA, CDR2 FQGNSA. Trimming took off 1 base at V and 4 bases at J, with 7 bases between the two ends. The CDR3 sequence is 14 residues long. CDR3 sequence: CASSLGGTTGELFF. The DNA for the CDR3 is TGTGCCAGCAGCTTAGGAGGGACCACCGGGGAGCTGTTTTTT.

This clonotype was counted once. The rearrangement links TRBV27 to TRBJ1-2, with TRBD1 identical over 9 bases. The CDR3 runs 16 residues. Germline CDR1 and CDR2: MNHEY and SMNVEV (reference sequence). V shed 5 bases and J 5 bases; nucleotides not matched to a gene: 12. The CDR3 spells CASSPTYRGRLYGYTF. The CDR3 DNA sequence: TGTGCCAGCAGTCCCACCTACAGGGGGCGGCTTTATGGCTACACCTTC.

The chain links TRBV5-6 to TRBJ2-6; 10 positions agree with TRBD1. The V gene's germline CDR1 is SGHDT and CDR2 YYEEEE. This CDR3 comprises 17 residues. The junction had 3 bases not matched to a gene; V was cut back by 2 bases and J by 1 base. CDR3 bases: TGTGCCAGCAGCTTTGGGACAGGGGAATCTGGGGCCAACGTCCTGACTTTC. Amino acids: CASSFGTGESGANVLTF.

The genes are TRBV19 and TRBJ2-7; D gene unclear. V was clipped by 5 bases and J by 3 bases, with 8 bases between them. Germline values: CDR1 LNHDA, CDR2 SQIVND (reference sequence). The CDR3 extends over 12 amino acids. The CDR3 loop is CASSGSGYEQYF. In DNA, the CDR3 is TGTGCCAGTAGTGGGTCAGGCTACGAGCAGTACTTC. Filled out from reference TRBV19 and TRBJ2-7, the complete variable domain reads DGGITQSPKYLFRKEGQNVTLSCEQNLNHDAMYWYRQDPGQGLRLIYYSQIVNDFQKGDIAEGYSVSREKKESFPLTVTSAQKNPTAFYLCASSGSGYEQYFGPGTRLTVT.

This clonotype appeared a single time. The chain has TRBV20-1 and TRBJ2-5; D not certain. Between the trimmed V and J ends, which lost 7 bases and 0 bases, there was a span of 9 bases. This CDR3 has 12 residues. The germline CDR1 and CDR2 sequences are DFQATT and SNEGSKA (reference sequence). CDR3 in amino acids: CSVEWDQETQYF. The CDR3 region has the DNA TGCAGTGTCGAGTGGGACCAAGAGACCCAGTACTTC.

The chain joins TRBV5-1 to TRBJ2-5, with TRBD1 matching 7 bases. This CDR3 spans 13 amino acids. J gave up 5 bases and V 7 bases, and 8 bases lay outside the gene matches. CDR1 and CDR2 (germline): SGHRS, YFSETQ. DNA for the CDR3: TGCGCCAGCCGCGACAGGGATGGTGAGACCCAGTACTTC. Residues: CASRDRDGETQYF. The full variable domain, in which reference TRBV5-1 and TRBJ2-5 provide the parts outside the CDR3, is KAGVTQTPRYLIKTRGQQVTLSCSPISGHRSVSWYQQTPGQGLQFLFEYFSETQRNKGNFPGRFSGRQFSNSRSEMNVSTLELGDSALYLCASRDRDGETQYFGPGTRLLVL.

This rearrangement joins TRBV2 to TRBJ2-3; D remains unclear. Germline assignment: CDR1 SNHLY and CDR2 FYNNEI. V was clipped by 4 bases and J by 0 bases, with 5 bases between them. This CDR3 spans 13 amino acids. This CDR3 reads CASSVLSTDTQYF. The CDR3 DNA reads TGTGCCAGCAGTGTTCTCAGCACAGATACGCAGTATTTT.

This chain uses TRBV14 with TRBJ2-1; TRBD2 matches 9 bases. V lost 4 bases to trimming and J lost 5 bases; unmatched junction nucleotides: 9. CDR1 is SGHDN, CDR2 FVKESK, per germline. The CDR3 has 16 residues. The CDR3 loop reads CASSPLAGDLNNEQFF. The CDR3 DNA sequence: TGTGCCAGCAGCCCTTTAGCGGGGGACCTGAACAATGAGCAGTTCTTC.